This T cell receptor beta chain was identified in a study of blood T cell repertoires in COVID-19 (dated by TCRdb to about 2020). Context from the whole study: Samples covering the acute and convalescent phases of COVID-19 were provided by collaborators in the United States, Italy and Spain. The material from the prospective study consisted of cDNA or gDNA derived from T cells, B-cell-depleted T cells, or PBMCs. The dataset comprised deeply sampled blood TCRbeta repertoires from subjects exposed to, actively infected with, or recovered from COVID-19. A freely available public database, intended as a resource for researchers studying the immune response to SARS-CoV-2, is where the repertoires were released. The samples were drawn from two sources: the first 160 participants of the ongoing ImmuneRACE study, and 1,000 to 1,500 subjects contributed by 6 global collaborators. The sample metadata nearly always contained a de-identified subject ID, COVID-19 status, age in years and sex. Where available, HLA class I and class II types were obtained from metadata supplied by the sample provider rather than from assay-based typing.

The paper's findings and limits, for the study overall: The amount of clinical and demographic metadata varied by source and participant and was provided uncurated.

Comment on this clone: What antigen it recognizes has not been identified. Nothing much larger sits one base from this clone, and base qualities are not available.

TCRbeta CDR3 regions were amplified from genomic DNA using the immunoSEQ Assay, a bias-controlled multiplex PCR. Per the original workflow: The number of nucleated cells in each sample was estimated by amplification of reference gene primers within the assay. To quantify the absolute abundance of each unique TCRbeta CDR3 rearrangement, sequence reads were collapsed and filtered. Productive Simpson clonality was computed per sample as the square root of Simpson's diversity index over productive rearrangements. TCRdb's version of the immuneACCESS table is confined to in-frame rearrangements and falls short of the full clone set. An unresolved V gene accounts for under half of the shortfall where checked; the remainder is of unknown origin. The DNA was the basis for D and trimming; V, J and clone size are from that table. The sample table contains about 120,000 clones; only one count was recorded for about 90% of them. The ten largest clonotypes hold roughly 8% of the sample.

Whole blood was collected in K2EDTA tubes by collaborating institutions according to the institutions' own protocols. Collaborator samples were shipped for TCRbeta analysis as frozen whole blood, isolated PBMCs, or DNA extracted from either sample type. CDR1 and CDR2 (KGHDR, SFDVKD) derive from the germline V gene. From the cysteine up to the phenylalanine, the CDR3 has a length of 17 residues. The retained sequence is limited to the CDR3, 51 bases, with the frame set at the first base. The germline V end is reduced by 4 bases and the J end by 6 bases; junction bases left unmatched: 13. The chain is assembled from TRBV24-1 and TRBJ2-3; 9 bases in the junction line up with TRBD1. The sequence derives from a human donor in a cohort sampled during active COVID-19. The source material was peripheral blood. Read as DNA, the sequence is TGTGCCACCAGTGAGACCCGGACAGGGGCCTCCGGGGATACGCAGTATTTT. Its amino acids are CATSETRTGASGDTQYF.